This T cell receptor beta chain was captured by sequencing in a study of blood T cell repertoires in COVID-19. The table came from immunoSEQ multiplex PCR; TCRdb's copy has only in-frame clones and leaves some out. This table holds 130,000 or so clones, around 85% found once. Per germline, CDR1 KGHSH and CDR2 LQKENI. CDR3 length: 13 residues. V was clipped by 4 bases and J by 3 bases, with 7 bases between them. The source is a woman of 80 years or more with acute or convalescent COVID-19. This chain joins TRBV18 and TRBJ1-3; D not resolved. Material for sequencing was peripheral blood. DNA of the CDR3: TGTGCCAGCTCACGACAAAATGGAAACACCATATATTTT. Translated, it gives CASSRQNGNTIYF. Together with reference TRBV18 and TRBJ1-3, the CDR3 gives the full variable domain: NAGVMQNPRHLVRRRGQEARLRCSPMKGHSHVYWYRQLPEEGLKFMVYLQKENIIDESGMPKERFSAEFPKEGPSILRIQQVVRGDSAAYFCASSRQNGNTIYFGEGSWLTVV.